These T cell receptor beta chains were read from a single sample in a study of blood T cell repertoires in COVID-19. TCRdb keeps only in-frame clones here, not all; method: immunoSEQ multiplex PCR. Of 70,000 or so clones listed, more than 85% were seen once; the top ten hold 3.9%. Material: peripheral blood. These receptors were collected from a man in his 70s with active COVID-19. CDR3s include the opening cysteine and the closing phenylalanine or tryptophan. Fields, in order: clone size, V gene, J gene, D gene, CDR3 DNA, CDR3 protein. The D gene is left open where the match is weak. Some rows have no size entry. The others give once, few or many, or a class for an expanded clone.

once	TRBV2	TRBJ2-2	NA	TGTGCCAGCAGTGAAGAGGGGGTGGCCGCTGCGGTGCGACTGTTTTTT	CASSEEGVAAAVRLFF
NA	TRBV9	TRBJ2-1	TRBD2	TGTGCCAGCAGCACCCAGCGGGAGCGCTACAATGAGCAGTTCTTC	CASSTQRERYNEQFF
NA	TRBV6-2/TRBV6-3	TRBJ2-1	NA	TGTGCCAGCAGTTACTCGAGGGCCCGCTCCTACAATGAGCAGTTCTTC	CASSYSRARSYNEQFF
once	TRBV12-3/TRBV12-4	TRBJ2-2	NA	TGTGCCAGCAGTTTTCGGGGGACCGGGGAGCTGTTTTTT	CASSFRGTGELFF
NA	TRBV11-2	TRBJ1-1	NA	TGTGCCAGCGGGACACCTACTGAAGCTTTCTTT	CASGTPTEAFF
NA	TRBV11-2	TRBJ1-3	NA	TGTGCCAGCAGCCGAACCTCCCGGGCCATATATTTT	CASSRTSRAIYF
NA	TRBV28	TRBJ2-2	NA	TGTGCCAGCAGTTTACTCGGGAGCGCGAACACCGGGGAGCTGTTTTTT	CASSLLGSANTGELFF
NA	TRBV28	TRBJ2-1	TRBD2	TGTGCCAGCAACATAGGGGCTAGCGGGAACAATGAGCAGTTCTTC	CASNIGASGNNEQFF
NA	TRBV11-3	TRBJ2-1	TRBD2	TGTGCCAGCAGCTTAGCGGGAGGAGGATCCTACAATGAGCAGTTCTTC	CASSLAGGGSYNEQFF
NA	TRBV5-6	TRBJ1-2	NA	TGTGCCAGCAGCTTGGCCCGGCCGGGGGGCTACACCTTC	CASSLARPGGYTF
NA	TRBV28	TRBJ1-1	NA	TGTGCCAGCAGTACCCCGGGCACTGAAGCTTTCTTT	CASSTPGTEAFF
NA	TRBV5-4	TRBJ2-3	TRBD2	TGTGCCAGCAGCCCGAGTGGGACTAGCGGGCGGACGAGCACAGATACGCAGTATTTT	CASSPSGTSGRTSTDTQYF
once	TRBV5-4	TRBJ2-5	TRBD2	TGTGCCAGCAGCTTGGCTAGCGGCCGCCAAGAGACCCAGTACTTC	CASSLASGRQETQYF
NA	TRBV7-3	TRBJ1-6	NA	TGTGCCAGCAGCGCCCCCAGGGGACGGAGACCCTATAATTCACCCCTCCACTTT	CASSAPRGRRPYNSPLHF
NA	TRBV5-1	TRBJ2-2	NA	TGCGCCAGCAGCTTGGCCACGGGGAACACCGGGGAGCTGTTTTTT	CASSLATGNTGELFF
NA	TRBV5-5	TRBJ2-7	NA	TGTGCCAGCAGCCCCGTAGGGGAGGACTACGAGCAGTACTTC	CASSPVGEDYEQYF
few	TRBV27	TRBJ2-7	TRBD2	TGTGCCAGCACCCGGTGGCTAGCGGGAGGGCACCCCTACGAGCAGTACTTC	CASTRWLAGGHPYEQYF
NA	TRBV6-5	TRBJ1-6	NA	TGTGCCAGCACCCCAGGCAGGGCGGATTCACCCCTCCACTTT	CASTPGRADSPLHF
NA	TRBV29-1	TRBJ2-1	NA	TGCAGCGTTGGGCCGACACACTACAATGAGCAGTTCTTC	CSVGPTHYNEQFF
NA	TRBV10-3	TRBJ2-7	TRBD2	TGTGCCATCAGTGGTTCGACTAGCGGGCCCAGCTCCTACGAGCAGTACTTC	CAISGSTSGPSSYEQYF
NA	TRBV9	TRBJ2-7	NA	TGTGCCAGCAGCCCCGCCCCGGGGGAGCAGTACTTC	CASSPAPGEQYF
NA	TRBV7-3	TRBJ2-5	TRBD2	TGTGCCAGCAGCCCAACTAGCGGGAGTTGGGAGACCCAGTACTTC	CASSPTSGSWETQYF
NA	TRBV6-4	TRBJ1-2	NA	TGTGCCAGCACCGCGTCGGGGGTGTATGGCTACACCTTC	CASTASGVYGYTF
few	TRBV16	TRBJ2-7	TRBD2	TGTGCCAGCGCTCTCCCGGGACTAGCGTTCGAGCAGTACTTC	CASALPGLAFEQYF
NA	TRBV2	TRBJ2-7	NA	TGTGCCGTACAGGGTCCCTACGAGCAGTACTTC	CAVQGPYEQYF
NA	TRBV28	TRBJ1-2	TRBD1	TGTGCCAGCAGCCGGGACAGGGCCCCAGGTGCGGGAGGCTACACCTTC	CASSRDRAPGAGGYTF
NA	TRBV5-1	TRBJ2-2	TRBD2	TGCGCCAGCAGCCCCTTGTTGCGGGAGTCGGTGGCCGGGGAGCTGTTTTTT	CASSPLLRESVAGELFF
NA	TRBV25-1	TRBJ2-7	NA	TGTGCCAGCAGTGTGATGGGCAACTACGAGCAGTACTTC	CASSVMGNYEQYF
NA	TRBV5-4	TRBJ2-3	NA	TGTGCCAGCAGACCTCCGGGAGCCGATACGCAGTATTTT	CASRPPGADTQYF
NA	TRBV12-3/TRBV12-4	TRBJ2-1	TRBD2	TGTGCCAGCAGTTTAGCGGCCCAGCGGGATCCGTTCTTC	CASSLAAQRDPFF
NA	TRBV11-3	TRBJ2-3	TRBD1	TGTGCCAGCAGCCAGGGGGGCACAGATACGCAGTATTTT	CASSQGGTDTQYF
once	TRBV24-1	TRBJ1-5	NA	TGTGCCACCAGCGCACAGGAGATAAATCAGCCCCAGCATTTT	CATSAQEINQPQHF
NA	TRBV6-2/TRBV6-3	TRBJ2-6	NA	TGTGCCAGCAGTCCCCGGGGCTCTGGGGCCAACGTCCTGACTTTC	CASSPRGSGANVLTF
NA	TRBV9	TRBJ2-2	TRBD2	TGTGCCAGCAGCGTAGCCAGCGGGGACACCGGGGAGCTGTTTTTT	CASSVASGDTGELFF
NA	TRBV30	TRBJ1-2	TRBD1	TGTGCCTGGGGACAGGGACATTATGGCTACACCTTC	CAWGQGHYGYTF
few	TRBV5-1	TRBJ1-6	NA	TGCGCCAGCCCCCCGGGGAGGGGGGCTTCACCCCTCCACTTT	CASPPGRGASPLHF
once	TRBV6-5	TRBJ2-7	TRBD1	TGTGCCAGCAGTAGGGGGCCCGTGGGCCCGTACGAGCAGTACTTC	CASSRGPVGPYEQYF
few	TRBV9	TRBJ1-6	TRBD1	TGTGCCAGCAGCGTAGATCCGGGACAGTATAATTCACCCCTCCACTTT	CASSVDPGQYNSPLHF
NA	TRBV3-1/TRBV3-2	TRBJ2-5	NA	TGTGCCAGCCCCCAGGTCGAAAAGGGGTGGGAGACCCAGTACTTC	CASPQVEKGWETQYF
NA	TRBV28	TRBJ2-1	TRBD2	TGTGCCAGCAGTTTCCCCGGAAGCGGGATCGTCAATGAGCAGTTCTTC	CASSFPGSGIVNEQFF
NA	TRBV5-1	TRBJ1-2	TRBD1	TGCGCCAGCAGCTTGGACAGGGGGAACTATGGCTACACCTTC	CASSLDRGNYGYTF
NA	TRBV7-2	TRBJ2-7	NA	TGTGCCAGCAGCTACTTAGGGGCCTCCTACGAGCAGTACTTC	CASSYLGASYEQYF
few	TRBV4-2	TRBJ2-7	NA	TGTGCCAGCAGCCAACGGAGCGGCTACGAGCAGTACTTC	CASSQRSGYEQYF
NA	TRBV12-3/TRBV12-4	TRBJ2-7	TRBD1	TGTGCCAGCACCTGGACAGGGAGATACGAGCAGTACTTC	CASTWTGRYEQYF
once	TRBV7-9	TRBJ2-3	NA	TGTGCCAGCAGCTTAGGGGTGGGAGCAGATACGCAGTATTTT	CASSLGVGADTQYF
NA	TRBV3-1/TRBV3-2	TRBJ2-7	NA	TGTGCCAGCAGCCCAGGGGTGTACGAGCAGTACTTC	CASSPGVYEQYF
NA	TRBV29-1	TRBJ1-1	NA	TGCAGCCTGAATGCCCAGGGGAACACTGAAGCTTTCTTT	CSLNAQGNTEAFF
NA	TRBV6-2/TRBV6-3	TRBJ2-4	NA	TGTGCCAGCAGTTACGCCCGGACTAAGAGCAACATTCAGTACTTC	CASSYARTKSNIQYF
NA	TRBV7-2	TRBJ2-7	TRBD1	TGTGCCAGCAGCTTAGTAGGGGACAGGGTCTACGAGCAGTACTTC	CASSLVGDRVYEQYF
NA	TRBV7-3	TRBJ2-3	TRBD1	TGTGCCAGCAGCTTCAGGGGGCTCTACACAGATACGCAGTATTTT	CASSFRGLYTDTQYF
NA	TRBV6-2/TRBV6-3	TRBJ2-5	TRBD2	TGTGCCAGCAGCCGGGGACTAGCGGGACAAGAGACCCAGTACTTC	CASSRGLAGQETQYF
NA	TRBV15	TRBJ2-7	TRBD1	TGTGCCACCAGCAGAGATCGGGACAGGGCGGGCGAGCAGTACTTC	CATSRDRDRAGEQYF
NA	TRBV10-2	TRBJ1-5	TRBD1	TGCGCCAGCACCCCAGGACAGGTTCAGCCCCAGCATTTT	CASTPGQVQPQHF
NA	TRBV5-6	TRBJ1-1	TRBD1	TGTGCCAGCAGCTTGGTCGGCAGGGGGCTCACTGAAGCTTTCTTT	CASSLVGRGLTEAFF
NA	TRBV2	TRBJ2-4	NA	TGTGCCAGCAGTGAATGGGGACTAGCCAAAAACATTCAGTACTTC	CASSEWGLAKNIQYF
NA	TRBV7-2	TRBJ1-6	NA	TGTGCCAGCAGCCCAGTTTCTGGTTCACCCCTCCACTTT	CASSPVSGSPLHF
NA	TRBV9	TRBJ2-2	TRBD1	TGTGCCAGCACCTGGGGACAGGGGAGCACCGGGGAGCTGTTTTTT	CASTWGQGSTGELFF
NA	TRBV12-5	TRBJ2-5	TRBD1	TGTGCTAGTGGTTCGGGACAGCCTCAAGAGACCCAGTACTTC	CASGSGQPQETQYF
NA	TRBV6-5	TRBJ1-4	TRBD1	TGTGCCAGCGGAGGACAGGGGGTGTTTTTT	CASGGQGVFF